The clone carrying this T cell receptor beta chain has just a few counts. Its target is not known. One base away lies a much larger clone, so this may be a sequencing read error. These data are taken from a study of T cells in Graves' hyperthyroidism and ophthalmopathy. Overall study context: Initial diagnosis, before any treatment, was when peripheral blood was collected. Findings and limits, study-wide: Stable hyperthyroidism was told apart from ophthalmopathy by a model built on 13 V-J features.

Exclusion criteria comprised uncontrolled infection, other autoimmune disease, pregnancy or lactation. The CDR3 runs to 13 residues. RNA transcripts gave rise to amplified TCR beta CDR3 regions. A first-round RT-PCR of the TCR CDR3 used the HTBI primer set. TCRdb reanalysed the multiplex PCR reads using MiXCR and keeps one entry per CDR3 protein. The sample shows roughly 380,000 distinct CDR3 sequences, 19% of them seen only once. The clonotype was recovered from a woman aged 18-29 years with Graves' hyperthyroidism. The sample taken for sequencing was blood. The chain recombines TRBV12-3 or TRBV12-4 with TRBJ1-1; no reliable D call. The CDR3 region is CSSSRTLGTEAFF. CDR3 DNA sequence: TGTTCCAGCAGCCGGACTTTAGGGACTGAAGCTTTCTTT.